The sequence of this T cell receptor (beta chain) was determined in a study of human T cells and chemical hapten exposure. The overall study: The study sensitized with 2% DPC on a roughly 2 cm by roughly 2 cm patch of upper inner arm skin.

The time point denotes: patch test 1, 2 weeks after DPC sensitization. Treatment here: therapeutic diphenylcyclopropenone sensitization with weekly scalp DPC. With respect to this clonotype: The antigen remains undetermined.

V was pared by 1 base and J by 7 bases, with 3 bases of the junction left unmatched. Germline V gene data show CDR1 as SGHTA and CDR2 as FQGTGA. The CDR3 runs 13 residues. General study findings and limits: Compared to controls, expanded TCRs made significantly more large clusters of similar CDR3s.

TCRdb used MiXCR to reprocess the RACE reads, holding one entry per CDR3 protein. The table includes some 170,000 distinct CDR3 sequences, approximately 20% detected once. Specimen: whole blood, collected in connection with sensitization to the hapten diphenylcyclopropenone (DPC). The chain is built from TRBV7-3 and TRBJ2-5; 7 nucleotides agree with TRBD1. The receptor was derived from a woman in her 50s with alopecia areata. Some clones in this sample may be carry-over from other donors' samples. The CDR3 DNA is TGTGCCAGCAGCTTAAGCCACAGGGGGACCCAGTACTTC. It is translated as CASSLSHRGTQYF.